This TCR beta chain is drawn from a study of CD8 T cells in Susac syndrome (dated by TCRdb to about 2019). Study-level background: Of the Susac syndrome patients who were sequenced, fewer than 10 were in clinical remission while about six had clinically active disease. The study used repertoire sequencing to test whether antigen drove CD8+ T cell activation and differentiation in Susac syndrome. Susac syndrome patients were therapy-naive, on corticosteroids (some also receiving IVIg), or on IVIg alone at blood withdrawal.

High-throughput TCR beta sequencing profiled peripheral blood CD8+ and CD4+ T cells from healthy donors, Susac syndrome patients and multiple sclerosis patients. The Susac syndrome patients fulfilled recently defined diagnostic criteria for definite or probable disease. CD8+ TEMRA cells were enriched by FACS, while bulk CD8+ and CD4+ T cells were purified by magnetic negative isolation. Blood was collected in EDTA tubes and processed within 24 hours, with PBMCs isolated through density gradient centrifugation. PBMCs intended for TCR sequencing were cryopreserved in liquid nitrogen and thawed later in a water bath at 37 degrees C. Purity of sorted or isolated CD4+, CD8+ and CD8+ TEMRA cells was at least 90%. RNA was extracted using the RNeasy kit, and about 0.5 to 1 ug of the RNA was reverse transcribed with random hexamers. The immunoSEQ multiplex PCR assay, which covers 54 Vbeta and 13 Jbeta segments, was used to amplify TCR beta CDR3 regions. Bias from PCR amplification was corrected by using a synthetic template baseline for primer optimization and for computational correction. The source study handled its data this way. Reads were assigned to V, D and J genes according to IMGT and analyzed in immunoSEQ Analyzer, with only productive sequences retained. Clonality was computed as one minus Shannon entropy normalized by log2 of the number of productive unique sequences. For each patient and control, public and private clones were evaluated among the 100 most prevalent clones. Clones were defined as Susac-specific when absent from the healthy and MS cohorts, from about 970 published viral clones and from other ImmuneACCESS disease sequences. The raw public reads went through TCRdb reprocessing: fastp at Q25, MiXCR clone calling, in-frame beta chains kept. Identical CDR3 protein sequences are pooled into one entry, listed with their most common genes and DNA. TCRdb, not the authors, supplied the V and J calls. The sample table holds approximately 180,000 distinct CDR3 sequences, of which roughly 90% were seen once. The ten biggest clones cover about 0.1% of the sample.

The paper as a whole reports these results and caveats: In the CD4+ T cell repertoire of Susac syndrome patients, clonal expansion was not detected. The number of individuals in the TCR sequencing and HLA analysis was acknowledged as relatively small.

As for this clonotype: There is no known antigen for this receptor. The record has no base qualities; no much larger clone is one base away.

V lost 2 bases and J lost 0 bases; the stretch between them is 7 bases long. The CDR3 runs 14 amino acids, cysteine and phenylalanine included. Only the CDR3 DNA is retained, 42 bases long and in frame from the first base. Based on the germline V gene, the CDR1 and CDR2 sequences are MNHEY and SVGAGI. The source is a human donor with Susac syndrome. Sequenced: CD4+ T cells from PBMCs. The rearrangement combines TRBV6-5 with TRBJ1-1, with the D gene too uncertain to name. The CDR3 is CASSYGRLNTEAFF. The bases read TGTGCCAGCAGTTACGGCAGACTGAACACTGAAGCTTTCTTT.